This TCR beta chain stems from a study of blood T cell repertoires in COVID-19. Study context: There were acute and convalescent COVID-19 samples, and they came from the United States, Italy and Spain. Sample material is recorded as cDNA or gDNA derived from T cells, B-cell-depleted T cells, or PBMCs.

Methods used by the authors: Amplification from reference gene primers served as the basis for estimated nucleated cell counts. The table came from immunoSEQ multiplex PCR; TCRdb's copy has only in-frame clones and leaves some out. That table is the source of V, J and clone size, and D and trimming were worked out from the DNA. The sample holds roughly 120,000 clones, over 60% seen once. This receptor was taken from a human donor in a cohort sampled during active COVID-19. Sequencing was carried out using peripheral blood.

The DNA for the CDR3 is TGTGCCTGGAGTGTAAGACTAGCGGGAGCCACAGGGTACAATGAGCAGTTCTTC. Translating it yields CAWSVRLAGATGYNEQFF. The chain employs TRBV30 and TRBJ2-1; 12 bases agree with TRBD2. This CDR3 is built from 18 residues. Germline values: CDR1 GTSNPN, CDR2 SVGIG (reference sequence). V gave up 0 bases and J gave up 4 bases; unmatched junction bases: 10.